The present entry profiles one T cell receptor beta chain with its context. TCRdb's copy holds only in-frame clones and misses some; the assay was immunoSEQ multiplex PCR. Here the sample spans approximately 280,000 clones, approximately 84% being singletons. The sample is drawn from a study of blood T cell repertoires in COVID-19. The overall study: Both acute and convalescent COVID-19 samples were obtained from the United States, Italy and Spain.

Seattle enrolled patients during active infection and tracked them longitudinally. CDR3 length: 19 residues. With 4 bases removed from V and 0 bases from J, the gap between germline ends came to 22 bases. The V gene's germline CDR1 is SGHTA and CDR2 FQGTGA. Sequenced material: peripheral blood. The source is a human donor with COVID-19, enrolled during active disease. The donor label of this sample is uncertain. V is TRBV7-3 and J is TRBJ2-1, with a weak D call TRBD2 (5 bases). The CDR3 sequence is CASSSSLRSGPFSYNEQFF. The CDR3 bases are TGTGCCAGCAGCTCGTCCCTTAGGAGCGGCCCCTTCTCCTACAATGAGCAGTTCTTC.